These T cell receptor beta chains were read from a single sample in a study of CD4 T cells in relation to SARS-CoV-2 and coronaviruses. The method was immunoSEQ multiplex PCR; TCRdb's version includes in-frame clones alone and lacks a portion of them. The sample has 8,500 to 13,000 clones; roughly 88% are singletons. These receptors have no known antigen. The sequenced sample consisted of CD4+ T cells from PBMCs, cultured in vitro. These receptors all come from a human donor in good health. Each CDR3 is given with its conserved first and last residue. The order of the fields is D gene, clone size, J gene, V gene, CDR3 protein, CDR3 DNA. The D gene is left open where the match is weak. Size tells how often a clone was seen (once, few, many) or the class of an expanded clone, and some rows leave it out.

>TRBD2|.|TRBJ2-5|TRBV20-1
CSASRVRLAGAGGTQYF
TGCAGTGCTAGTAGAGTACGACTAGCGGGAGCTGGGGGGACCCAGTACTTC
>TRBD1|few|TRBJ1-6|TRBV5-5
CASSLNQGALNSPLHF
TGTGCCAGCAGCTTGAACCAGGGGGCTCTTAATTCACCCCTCCACTTT
>.|.|TRBJ2-7|TRBV7-2
CASSLAGIQYF
TGTGCCAGCAGCTTAGCGGGCATCCAGTACTTC
>.|.|TRBJ1-1|TRBV7-2
CASSLAVGANTEAFF
TGTGCCAGCAGTCTAGCGGTAGGGGCGAACACTGAAGCTTTCTTT
>.|.|TRBJ2-2|TRBV6-2/TRBV6-3
CASSRPPGVDTGELFF
TGTGCCAGCAGCCGACCCCCGGGAGTTGACACCGGGGAGCTGTTTTTT
>.|.|TRBJ1-1|TRBV6-6
CASSYSLGTEAFF
TGTGCCAGCAGTTATAGTTTAGGAACTGAAGCTTTCTTT
>TRBD2|.|TRBJ2-5|TRBV18
CASSPYSLAGGAGETQYF
TGTGCCAGCTCACCATATTCGCTAGCGGGAGGGGCTGGAGAGACCCAGTACTTC
>.|.|TRBJ2-5|TRBV4-1
CASSHYFRKLGQETQYF
TGCGCCAGCAGCCACTATTTCCGAAAATTGGGCCAAGAGACCCAGTACTTC
>.|.|TRBJ1-2|TRBV3-1/TRBV3-2
CASSEGGTIYGYTF
TGTGCCAGCAGTGAAGGGGGGACTATCTATGGCTACACCTTC
>TRBD1|.|TRBJ1-2|TRBV6-5
CASRRGTVPYGYTF
TGTGCCAGCAGACGCGGGACAGTGCCCTATGGCTACACCTTC
>.|.|TRBJ1-3|TRBV5-6
CASSLWPSGNTIYF
TGTGCCAGCAGCTTGTGGCCCTCTGGAAACACCATATATTTT
>TRBD2|.|TRBJ2-1|TRBV2
CASRLGLAGALNEQFF
TGTGCCAGCAGGTTAGGACTAGCGGGGGCCCTAAATGAGCAGTTCTTC
>.|.|TRBJ1-3|TRBV6-5
CASRGGFSGNTIYF
TGTGCCAGCAGAGGAGGGTTCTCTGGAAACACCATATATTTT
>.|few|TRBJ1-2|TRBV4-2
CASSQDGADVNYGYTF
TGTGCCAGCAGCCAAGATGGGGCAGATGTAAACTATGGCTACACCTTC
>.|.|TRBJ1-2|TRBV7-9
CASSPPGLGYGYTF
TGTGCCAGCAGCCCCCCGGGACTGGGCTATGGCTACACCTTC
>.|.|TRBJ2-7|TRBV30
CAWNRAYEQYF
TGTGCCTGGAACAGGGCCTACGAGCAGTACTTC
>.|.|TRBJ2-7|TRBV3-1/TRBV3-2
CASSPPNPGFSEQYF
TGTGCCAGCAGCCCACCTAACCCCGGGTTTTCGGAGCAGTACTTC
>TRBD2|few|TRBJ2-3|TRBV5-1
CASSLGGTSYLDTQYF
TGCGCCAGCAGCTTGGGCGGGACTAGCTATTTAGATACGCAGTATTTT
>.|once|TRBJ1-6|TRBV7-2
CASSFRPLSAGSPLHF
TGTGCCAGCAGCTTTCGGCCACTATCGGCCGGCTCACCCCTCCACTTT
>.|.|TRBJ2-7|TRBV3-1/TRBV3-2
CASSHDSGDYYEQYF
TGTGCCAGCAGCCACGATAGCGGAGACTACTACGAGCAGTACTTC
>.|.|TRBJ2-5|TRBV25-1
CASSQGLAYQETQYF
TGTGCCAGCTCCCAGGGGCTAGCGTATCAAGAGACCCAGTACTTC
>.|once|TRBJ2-6|TRBV6-1
CASSEGVVGANVLTF
TGTGCCAGCAGTGAGGGAGTAGTCGGGGCCAACGTCCTGACTTTC
>.|.|TRBJ2-1|TRBV5-4
CASSLRGLQGIGEQFF
TGTGCCAGCAGCTTGAGAGGCCTCCAGGGAATAGGTGAGCAGTTCTTC
>.|.|TRBJ2-1|TRBV6-5
CASSYWENEQFF
TGTGCCAGCAGTTATTGGGAGAATGAGCAGTTCTTC
>.|.|TRBJ1-1|TRBV10-3
CAIRGGDPGNEAFF
TGTGCCATCAGGGGGGGGGATCCTGGAAATGAAGCTTTCTTT
>TRBD2|.|TRBJ2-5|TRBV4-2
CASSQGGLEGETQYF
TGTGCCAGCAGCCAAGGGGGACTAGAGGGTGAGACCCAGTACTTC
>.|.|TRBJ2-7|TRBV7-2
CASSLTSGTAWEQYF
TGTGCCAGCAGCTTAACTTCCGGGACCGCGTGGGAGCAGTACTTC
>.|once|TRBJ2-7|TRBV6-2/TRBV6-3
CASSYRTSWGSYEQYF
TGTGCCAGCAGTTACCGGACATCGTGGGGCTCCTACGAGCAGTACTTC
>.|.|TRBJ2-1|TRBV11-3
CASSLNGPVGDEQFF
TGTGCCAGCAGCTTAAACGGCCCGGTGGGAGATGAGCAGTTCTTC
>.|.|TRBJ1-1|TRBV18
CASSPGHYEAFF
TGTGCCAGCTCACCTGGACACTATGAAGCTTTCTTT
>.|.|TRBJ1-1|TRBV7-2
CASSFGSKTEAFF
TGTGCCAGCAGCTTTGGGTCCAAAACTGAAGCTTTCTTT
>TRBD2|.|TRBJ2-5|TRBV7-2
CASSFFTSGRETQYF
TGTGCCAGCAGCTTCTTTACTAGCGGGCGGGAGACCCAGTACTTC
>TRBD1|.|TRBJ2-5|TRBV3-1/TRBV3-2
CASSNRDRGYSETQYF
TGTGCCAGCAGTAACCGGGACAGGGGGTATTCGGAGACCCAGTACTTC
>.|.|TRBJ1-1|TRBV7-9
CASSLESTEAFF
TGTGCCAGCAGCTTGGAGTCCACTGAAGCTTTCTTT
>.|few|TRBJ2-7|TRBV18
CASSPGTGLSYEQYF
TGTGCCAGCTCCCCAGGGACGGGGCTTAGTTACGAGCAGTACTTC
>TRBD1|few|TRBJ1-5|TRBV25-1
CASSVTGTVEPQHF
TGTGCCAGCAGTGTCACCGGGACAGTAGAGCCCCAGCATTTT
>.|few|TRBJ1-2|TRBV5-4
CASSLGQDYGYTF
TGTGCCAGCAGCTTGGGTCAGGATTATGGCTACACCTTC
>TRBD1|.|TRBJ1-2|TRBV2
CASSEEQGLSGYTF
TGTGCCAGCAGTGAAGAACAGGGGTTAAGTGGCTACACCTTC
>.|.|TRBJ2-7|TRBV5-6
CASRQEGSSYEQYF
TGTGCCAGCAGACAGGAGGGTAGCTCCTACGAGCAGTACTTC
>.|.|TRBJ1-3|TRBV7-2
CASSLARASLSGNTIYF
TGTGCCAGCAGCTTAGCGAGGGCCAGTCTCTCTGGAAACACCATATATTTT
>TRBD1|few|TRBJ1-1|TRBV13
CASSPRDRAVEAFF
TGTGCCAGCAGCCCCCGGGACAGGGCGGTTGAAGCTTTCTTT
>.|.|TRBJ2-5|TRBV7-2
CASSRLDTQYF
TGTGCCAGCAGCCGGCTGGATACCCAGTACTTC
>.|.|TRBJ2-1|TRBV7-9
CASSQGRFEQFF
TGTGCCAGCAGCCAAGGGAGGTTTGAGCAGTTCTTC
>TRBD1|.|TRBJ2-7|TRBV5-1
CASSFRDREKNEQYF
TGCGCCAGCAGCTTCCGGGACAGGGAAAAGAACGAGCAGTACTTC
>.|.|TRBJ2-7|TRBV7-2
CASSSGTGFLHEQYF
TGTGCCAGCAGCTCTGGGACTGGGTTTTTACACGAGCAGTACTTC
>.|.|TRBJ2-2|TRBV3-1/TRBV3-2
CASSSPPNRATGELFF
TGTGCCAGCAGCTCGCCCCCGAACAGGGCCACCGGGGAGCTGTTTTTT
>TRBD1|.|TRBJ1-5|TRBV20-1
CSASSGQNYQPQHF
TGCAGTGCTAGTTCGGGACAGAATTATCAGCCCCAGCATTTT
>TRBD1|.|TRBJ2-7|TRBV5-1
CASSLGRQGATQEQYF
TGCGCCAGCAGCTTGGGACGACAGGGGGCGACTCAAGAGCAGTACTTC
>TRBD2|.|TRBJ2-7|TRBV4-1
CASSQTQLAGDYEQYF
TGCGCCAGCAGCCAAACTCAACTAGCGGGAGACTACGAGCAGTACTTC
>.|few|TRBJ1-6|TRBV11-2
CASSLVGSSSPLHF
TGTGCCAGCAGCTTAGTCGGCAGCAGTTCACCCCTCCACTTT
>.|.|TRBJ2-7|TRBV19
CASSIGPRYEQYF
TGTGCCAGTAGTATTGGACCACGCTACGAGCAGTACTTC
>.|once|TRBJ1-1|TRBV18
CASSPRQAEAFF
TGTGCCAGCTCACCCAGACAGGCTGAAGCTTTCTTT